This T cell receptor (beta chain) derives from a study of CD8 T cells in Susac syndrome. Study findings and constraints: The CD4+ T cell repertoires, which came from Susac syndrome patients, showed no sign of clonal expansion.

The CDR3 is 12 residues long. V was trimmed by 3 bases and J by 5 bases, leaving 8 bases between them. CDR1 and CDR2 (germline): DFQATT, SNEGSKA (reference sequence). Note on this clonotype: Its antigen is currently unknown.

RNA in amounts of roughly 0.45 to 1 ug was reverse transcribed with random hexamers. An immunoSEQ multiplex PCR generated amplified TCR beta CDR3 products spanning 54 Vbeta and 13 Jbeta. TCRdb analysed the immunoSEQ multiplex PCR reads with MiXCR anew, one entry per CDR3 protein. The sample has about 150,000 distinct CDR3 sequences; approximately 95% are singletons. This chain connects TRBV20-1 to TRBJ1-5, with TRBD1 as a possible D gene (5 bases). This TCR derives from a human donor with Susac syndrome. Sequenced material: CD4+ T cells from PBMCs. The CDR3 bases are TGCAGTGCTAGGGGGCGGTATCAGCCCCAGCATTTT. Translation: CSARGRYQPQHF.